This T cell receptor (beta chain) was captured in a study of shared clonotypes between healthy human individuals. Background on the study: The plates for each donor numbered three CD4 naive, three CD4 memory, two CD8 naive and one CD8 memory.

To note about this clone: Its antigen remains unidentified.

Each sorted subset replicate got 200 ng genomic DNA, 25,000 to 35,000 genomes. Repertoires were generated with immunoSEQ multiplex PCR, while TCRdb's copy carries only in-frame clones and drops some. The repertoire consists of approximately 530,000 clones, with more than 95% occurring once and the leading ten covering approximately 0.06%. Study-level results: Clonotypes that were shared across a handful of donors made up around 5.5% of naive CD4 clonotypes.

The CDR3 sequence is 15 residues long. Germline CDR1 and CDR2: SGHRS and YFSETQ. Trimming pared 1 base from V and 4 bases from J, leaving 13 bases between. The chain carries TRBV5-1 and TRBJ2-3, with a weak D call TRBD1 (5 bases). The sequenced material came from naive CD4+ T cells sorted from blood. The subset was: CD45RA+ positively selected. The sequence was obtained from a woman in her twenties or thirties in good health. The CDR3 here is CASSLSGQSADTQYF. Written as DNA, the CDR3 is TGCGCCAGCAGCTTGTCCGGACAATCGGCAGATACGCAGTATTTT. Based on the CDR3 plus reference TRBV5-1 and TRBJ2-3, the full variable domain is KAGVTQTPRYLIKTRGQQVTLSCSPISGHRSVSWYQQTPGQGLQFLFEYFSETQRNKGNFPGRFSGRQFSNSRSEMNVSTLELGDSALYLCASSLSGQSADTQYFGPGTRLTVL.